The 5 T cell receptor beta chains below all came from one sample that was sequenced in a study of blood T cells in healthy people across ages. Together with a sample-barcoded 5' primer, a J-beta primer mix was included in a second PCR lasting about 7 to 11 cycles. TCRdb itself ran the 5' RACE reads through MiXCR, one entry per CDR3 protein. The data contain 780,000 or so distinct CDR3 sequences, approximately 53% of them singletons. The sample consisted of blood. These receptors were collected from a man aged 35 to 55 in good health.

Details on this clonotype: Sequence at one end of the junction differs from germline and may be a read error. V is TRBV6-2 or TRBV6-3 and J is TRBJ1-2; TRBD1 matches 7 bases. Germline values: CDR1 MNHEY, CDR2 SVGEGT. The CDR3 is 13 residues long. The DNA of the CDR3 is TGTGCCGGCAGACCGACAGGGATCGATGGCTACACCTTC. Translating it yields CAGRPTGIDGYTF.

The V gene is TRBV20-1, the J gene TRBJ2-7; perhaps TRBD1 as D (5 bases). Germline V gene sequence: CDR1 DFQATT, CDR2 SNEGSKA (reference sequence). The CDR3 loop spans 13 amino acids. V was clipped by 5 bases and J by 1 base, with 12 bases between them. CDR3 in amino acids: CSAAGSRSYEQYF. The CDR3 coding sequence is TGCAGTGCTGCAGGGTCCCGTTCCTACGAGCAGTACTTC.

This chain joins TRBV7-6 and TRBJ2-5, with D possibly TRBD1 on 5 matching bases. Looked up from germline, CDR1 is SGHVS and CDR2 is FNYEAQ. The length of the CDR3 is 14 residues. Trimming took 1 base from V and 5 from J, leaving 11 bases between them. In nucleotides, the CDR3 is TGTGCCAGCAGCTTAGGGCCAAAGGGGGAGACCCAGTACTTC. Protein: CASSLGPKGETQYF.

V usage is TRBV10-2 and J usage is TRBJ2-7, with 12 bases matching TRBD2. CDR1 WSHSY and CDR2 SAAADI come from the germline V gene. The ends lost 7 bases at V and 7 bases at J; junction bases unmatched: 8. The CDR3 extends over 14 amino acids. Written as DNA, the CDR3 is TGCGCCAGCACGACTAGCGGGAGCTTTAGTGAGCAGTACTTC. Translation: CASTTSGSFSEQYF.

The chain links TRBV7-3 to TRBJ2-1, with TRBD1 matching 8 bases. CDR1 and CDR2 from the germline V gene are SGHTA and FQGTGA. J was trimmed by 0 bases and V by 5 bases; bases with no gene match: 6. This CDR3 region has 16 residues. The CDR3 reads CASSAGQATSYNEQFF. The CDR3 nucleotides read TGTGCCAGCAGCGCGGGACAGGCGACCTCCTACAATGAGCAGTTCTTC. The full variable domain, rest sourced from reference TRBV7-3 and TRBJ2-1, is GAGVSQTPSNKVTEKGKYVELRCDPISGHTALYWYRQSLGQGPEFLIYFQGTGAADDSGLPNDRFFAVRPEGSVSTLKIQRTERGDSAVYLCASSAGQATSYNEQFFGPGTRLTVL.